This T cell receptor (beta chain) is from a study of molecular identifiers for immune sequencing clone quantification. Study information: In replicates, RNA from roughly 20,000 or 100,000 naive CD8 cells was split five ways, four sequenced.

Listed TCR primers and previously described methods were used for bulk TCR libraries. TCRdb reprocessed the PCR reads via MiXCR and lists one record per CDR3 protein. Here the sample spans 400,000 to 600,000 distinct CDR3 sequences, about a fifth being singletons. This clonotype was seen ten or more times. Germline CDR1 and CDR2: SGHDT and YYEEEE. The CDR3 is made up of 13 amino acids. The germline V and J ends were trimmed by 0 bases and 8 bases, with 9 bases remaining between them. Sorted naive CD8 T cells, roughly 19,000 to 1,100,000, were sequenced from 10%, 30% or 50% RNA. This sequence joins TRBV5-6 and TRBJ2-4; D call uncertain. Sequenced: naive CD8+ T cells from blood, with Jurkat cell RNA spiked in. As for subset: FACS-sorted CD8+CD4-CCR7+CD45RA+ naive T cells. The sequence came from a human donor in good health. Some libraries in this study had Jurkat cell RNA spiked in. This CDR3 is CASSLEGPDIQYF. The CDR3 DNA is TGTGCCAGCAGCTTGGAGGGTCCGGACATTCAGTACTTC.